One and the same sample provided the 19 T cell receptor beta chains below, sequenced in a study of blood T cell repertoires in COVID-19. The data were produced by immunoSEQ multiplex PCR, yet TCRdb's version contains in-frame clones alone and is incomplete. The sample includes some 150,000 clones, around 84% seen only once; the top ten take roughly 8.7%. Material for sequencing was peripheral blood. The source of these receptors is a woman between 55 and 75 years old with acute or convalescent COVID-19.

The rearrangement links TRBV11-1 to TRBJ2-5; D perhaps matches TRBD1 (6 bases). V shed 5 bases and J shed 7 bases, with 20 bases lying between them. Germline V CDR1 and CDR2: SGHAT, FQDESV (reference sequence). The CDR3 sequence is 15 residues long. This CDR3 is CASSPRSRGAGTQYF. The CDR3 DNA reads as TGTGCCAGCAGCCCCCGTTCCAGGGGCGCCGGGACCCAGTACTTC.

The chain is built from TRBV28 and TRBJ2-7, with TRBD2 identical over 11 bases. The CDR3 runs 15 residues. Trimming removed 2 bases from V and 6 bases from J; junction bases left unmatched: 6. Germline CDR1 reads MDHEN; CDR2 reads SYDVKM. CDR3 bases: TGTGCCAGCAGTTTACTGACTAGCGGGAAAGGCGAGCAGTACTTC. This translates into CASSLLTSGKGEQYF.

This chain links TRBV28 with TRBJ1-5; D remains ambiguous. The CDR3 consists of 14 residues. V was pared by 7 bases and J by 1 base, with 11 bases between. Germline V lookup: CDR1 MDHEN, CDR2 SYDVKM. CDR3 in amino acids: CASTEGASNQPQHF. CDR3 bases: TGTGCCAGCACGGAGGGCGCGAGCAATCAGCCCCAGCATTTT.

J is TRBJ2-7 and V is TRBV10-1, with D perhaps matching TRBD1 (7 bases). This CDR3 has 15 amino acids. Per germline, CDR1 WNHNN and CDR2 SYGVQD (reference sequence). V lost 3 bases and J lost 4, with 16 bases in between. For the CDR3, the DNA is TGCGCCAGCAGTGAAGCGGCAGGGGGGCCTTACGAGCAGTACTTC. It yields the protein CASSEAAGGPYEQYF.

The chain recombines TRBV19 with TRBJ2-4, with D perhaps TRBD2 (6 bases). The germline CDR1 and CDR2 sequences are LNHDA and SQIVND (reference sequence). The V end was cut by 0 bases, the J end by 0 bases, with 9 bases between. This CDR3 has 16 residues. CDR3 DNA sequence: TGTGCCAGTAGTATAGATGCGGGAATAGCCAAAAACATTCAGTACTTC. Its translation: CASSIDAGIAKNIQYF.

This chain links TRBV6-4 with TRBJ1-6; 10 nucleotides line up with TRBD1. The CDR3 loop spans 14 amino acids. Germline CDR1 MRHNA, CDR2 SNTAGT. V shed 6 bases, J shed 7 bases, and the junction held 3 bases outside the gene matches. CDR3 residues: CASSRDRGNSPLHF. As DNA, the CDR3 is TGTGCCAGCAGCCGGGACAGGGGAAATTCACCCCTCCACTTT.

V and J are TRBV6-5 and TRBJ2-1, with 10 bases lining up with TRBD1. Germline CDR1 is MNHEY and CDR2 is SVGAGI. This CDR3 spans 15 amino acids. V gave up 6 bases and J gave up 2 bases; unmatched junction bases: 4. DNA for the CDR3: TGTGCCAGCAGAGGACAGGGGGGTCCCTACAATGAGCAGTTCTTC. It yields the protein CASRGQGGPYNEQFF.

V and J are TRBV6-5 and TRBJ2-7; 8 nucleotides align to TRBD1. V lost 0 bases and J lost 7; bases outside the gene matches: 8. This CDR3 is 15 amino acids long. The germline gives CDR1 MNHEY, CDR2 SVGAGI. CDR3 in DNA: TGTGCCAGCAGTTACTCGACAGGGGCCCTGCGGGAGCAGTACTTC. Its protein is CASSYSTGALREQYF.

The genes are TRBV3-1 (or the pseudogene TRBV3-2) and TRBJ1-1, with D uncertain. The V and J ends lost 0 bases and 3 bases respectively, with 5 bases between them. Germline V CDR1 and CDR2: LGHDT, YNNKEL (reference sequence). The CDR3 consists of 13 residues. The CDR3: CASSQERHTEAFF. CDR3 nucleotide sequence: TGTGCCAGCAGCCAAGAGCGGCACACTGAAGCTTTCTTT.

The chain employs TRBV12-5 and TRBJ1-6; maybe TRBD1 (5 bases). Between the trimmed V and J ends, which lost 7 bases and 3 bases, there was a span of 16 bases. From germline, CDR1 is LGHNT and CDR2 FRNRAP. The CDR3 consists of 16 residues. CDR3 bases: TGTGCTAGTGCTATAATCCAGGGTAACTATAATTCACCCCTCCACTTT. It encodes CASAIIQGNYNSPLHF.

V is TRBV15 and J is TRBJ1-1; D might be TRBD1 (5 bases). V was clipped by 4 bases and J by 0 bases, with 15 bases between them. Germline V gives CDR1 LNHNV, CDR2 YYDKDF (reference sequence). The CDR3 length is 16 residues. CDR3 amino acids: CATSTFDSFMNTEAFF. The CDR3 coding sequence is TGTGCCACCAGCACCTTTGACAGTTTCATGAACACTGAAGCTTTCTTT.

The CDR3 spells CASSLGQANYGYTF. CDR3 nucleotides: TGTGCCAGCAGCTTGGGACAGGCGAACTATGGCTACACCTTC. The chain links TRBV11-2 to TRBJ1-2; 8 bases agree with TRBD1. The germline CDR1 and CDR2 sequences are SGHAT and FQNNGV. Germline trimming cut 3 bases from V and 2 bases from J; bases unmatched to any gene: 2. This CDR3 spans 14 amino acids.

The rearrangement links TRBV5-6 to TRBJ1-2; D remains unclear. The CDR3 runs to 13 residues. Trimming took 4 bases from V and 4 from J, leaving 11 bases between them. Germline-derived CDR1 and CDR2 are SGHDT and YYEEEE. The CDR3 sequence: CASSQGRSYGYTF. Here the CDR3 DNA reads TGTGCCAGCAGCCAAGGTAGGAGCTATGGCTACACCTTC.

The chain couples TRBV30 to TRBJ1-1; 8 bases are a match to TRBD1. Trimming at V came to 2 bases and at J to 11 bases, leaving 4 bases not matched to a gene. CDR3 size: 11 residues. Germline V gene data show CDR1 as GTSNPN and CDR2 as SVGIG (reference sequence). DNA of the CDR3: TGTGCCTGGAGTCGGACAGGGAGGGCTTTCTTT. This codes for CAWSRTGRAFF.

The gene calls are TRBV5-1 and TRBJ1-6; D is unclear. The CDR3 loop spans 13 amino acids. With 0 bases removed from V and 8 bases from J, the gap between germline ends came to 6 bases. Looked up from germline, CDR1 is SGHRS and CDR2 is YFSETQ. The CDR3 sequence: CASSLDPDSPLHF. The CDR3, as DNA: TGCGCCAGCAGCTTGGATCCGGATTCACCCCTCCACTTT.

In its sample, this clone was seen once. The chain uses TRBV20-1 and TRBJ1-4, with a possible D match to TRBD1 (5 bases). Germline CDR1 and CDR2: DFQATT and SNEGSKA (reference sequence). V lost 3 bases, J lost 4 bases, and 9 bases lay in between. The CDR3 spans 13 residues. CDR3 sequence reads: CSASGRDNEKLFF. CDR3 nucleotides: TGCAGTGCTAGTGGCAGGGATAATGAAAAACTGTTTTTT.

Points on this clone: The junction does not match germline at one end; this may be a read error. This chain uses TRBV7-7 with TRBJ2-1; 11 positions agree with TRBD2. The CDR3 contains 16 residues. Looked up from germline, CDR1 is SSHAT and CDR2 is FNYEAQ (reference sequence). In nucleotides, the CDR3 is TGTGCTAGCAGCGGTGGGATTAGCGGGGGGGTGAATGAGCAGTTCTTC. Protein sequence: CASSGGISGGVNEQFF.

The chain couples TRBV11-3 to TRBJ1-5, with a possible D match to TRBD1 (5 bases). Germline V CDR1 and CDR2: SGHNT, YENEEA. The CDR3 is 13 amino acids. With 5 bases removed from V and 6 bases from J, the gap between germline ends came to 11 bases. CDR3 in amino acids: CASSDGGSQPQHF. CDR3 nucleotide sequence: TGTGCCAGCAGCGATGGGGGGTCTCAGCCCCAGCATTTT.

The rearrangement links TRBV7-6 to TRBJ1-3, with 9 bases lining up with TRBD1. The CDR3 covers 16 residues. Germline assignment: CDR1 SGHVS and CDR2 FNYEAQ. V lost 5 bases to trimming and J lost 4 bases; unmatched junction nucleotides: 9. The CDR3: CASSLTGGAYGNTIYF. The CDR3, as DNA: TGTGCCAGCAGCCTTACAGGGGGCGCGTACGGAAACACCATATATTTT.